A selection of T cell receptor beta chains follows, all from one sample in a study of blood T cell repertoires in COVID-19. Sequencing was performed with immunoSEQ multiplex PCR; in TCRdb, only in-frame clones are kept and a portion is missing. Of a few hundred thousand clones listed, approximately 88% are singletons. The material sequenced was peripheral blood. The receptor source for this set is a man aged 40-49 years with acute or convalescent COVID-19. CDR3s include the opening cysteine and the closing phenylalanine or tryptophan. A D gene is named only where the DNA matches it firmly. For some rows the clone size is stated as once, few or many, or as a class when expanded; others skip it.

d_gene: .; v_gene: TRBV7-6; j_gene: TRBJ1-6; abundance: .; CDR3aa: CASSSNAPTNSPLHF; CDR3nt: TGTGCCAGCAGTTCAAATGCGCCTACTAATTCACCCCTCCACTTT
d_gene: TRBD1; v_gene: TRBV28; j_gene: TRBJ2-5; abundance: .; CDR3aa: CASSSRDRGPQYF; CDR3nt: TGTGCCAGCAGTTCCCGGGACAGGGGTCCCCAGTACTTC
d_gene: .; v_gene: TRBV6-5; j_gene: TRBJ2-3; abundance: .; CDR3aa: CASKQGAATDTQYF; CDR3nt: TGTGCCAGCAAACAGGGAGCCGCCACAGATACGCAGTATTTT
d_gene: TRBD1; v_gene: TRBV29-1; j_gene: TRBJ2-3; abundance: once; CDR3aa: CSVVFGTGVFSTDTQYF; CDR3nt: TGCAGCGTTGTTTTTGGGACAGGGGTTTTTAGCACAGATACGCAGTATTTT
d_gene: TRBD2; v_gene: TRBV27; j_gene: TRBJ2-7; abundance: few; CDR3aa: CASKLVGGGTYEQYF; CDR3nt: TGTGCCAGCAAGCTTGTCGGGGGAGGGACCTACGAGCAGTACTTC
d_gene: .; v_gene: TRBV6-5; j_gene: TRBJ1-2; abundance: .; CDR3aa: CASSKGGGYTF; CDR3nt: TGTGCCAGCAGTAAGGGGGGGGGCTACACCTTC
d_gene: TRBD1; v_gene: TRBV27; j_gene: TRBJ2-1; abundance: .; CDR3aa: CASRRGSGQAYNEQFF; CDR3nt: TGTGCCAGCAGGAGGGGGTCGGGACAGGCCTACAATGAGCAGTTCTTC
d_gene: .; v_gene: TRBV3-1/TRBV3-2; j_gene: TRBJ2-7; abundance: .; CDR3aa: CASSRLPDSYEQYF; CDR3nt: TGTGCCAGCAGCCGACTTCCGGACTCCTACGAGCAGTACTTC
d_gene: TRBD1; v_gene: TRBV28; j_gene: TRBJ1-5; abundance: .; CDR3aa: CASRNDRAGVSQPQHF; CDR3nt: TGTGCCAGCAGGAACGACAGGGCGGGCGTCAGTCAGCCCCAGCATTTT
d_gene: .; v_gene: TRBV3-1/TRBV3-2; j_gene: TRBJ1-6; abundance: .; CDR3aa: CASSTRGYNSPLHF; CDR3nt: TGTGCCAGCAGCACACGGGGGTATAATTCACCCCTCCACTTT